This TCR beta chain was recovered during a study of sequential checkpoint blockade in melanoma. Study as a whole: First-line arms were nivolumab then ipilimumab, or the reverse, randomized 1:1. Maintenance nivolumab came after either treatment sequence.

Assay: immunoSEQ multiplex PCR; the TCRdb copy retains only in-frame clones and omits some. The sample lists tens of thousands of clones, roughly four fifths occurring once. Described treatment: randomized to nivolumab then ipilimumab (arm A) or the reverse (arm B). No patient had prior DNA-damaging chemotherapy. Sorted cells were live CD3+CD8+, lacking CD19 and CD56, from PBMCs. The CDR3 is 16 amino acids. Trimming stripped 0 bases from V and 4 bases from J, with 17 bases between. Looked up from germline, CDR1 is SGHRS and CDR2 is YFSETQ. This chain uses TRBV5-1 with TRBJ2-7; D possibly corresponds to TRBD1 (5 bases). Specimen: CD8+ T cells sorted from blood (inferred from file names), collected from a patient given nivolumab and ipilimumab in sequence. The receptor's source is a human donor with melanoma. Here the CDR3 DNA reads TGCGCCAGCAGCTTGGGACCGGACATCCAGCATTACGAGCAGTACTTC. As protein: CASSLGPDIQHYEQYF. Together with reference TRBV5-1 and TRBJ2-7, the CDR3 gives the full variable domain: KAGVTQTPRYLIKTRGQQVTLSCSPISGHRSVSWYQQTPGQGLQFLFEYFSETQRNKGNFPGRFSGRQFSNSRSEMNVSTLELGDSALYLCASSLGPDIQHYEQYFGPGTRLTVT.